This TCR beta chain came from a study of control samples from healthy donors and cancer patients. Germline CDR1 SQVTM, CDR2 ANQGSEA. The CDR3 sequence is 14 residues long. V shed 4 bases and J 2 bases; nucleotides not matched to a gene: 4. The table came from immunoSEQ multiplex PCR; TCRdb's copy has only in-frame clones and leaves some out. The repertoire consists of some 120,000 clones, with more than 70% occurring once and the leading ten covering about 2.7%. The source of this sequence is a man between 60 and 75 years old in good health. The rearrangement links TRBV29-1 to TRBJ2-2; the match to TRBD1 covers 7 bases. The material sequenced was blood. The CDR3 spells CSVGTGSNTGELFF. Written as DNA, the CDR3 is TGCAGCGTTGGGACAGGTAGCAACACCGGGGAGCTGTTTTTT.